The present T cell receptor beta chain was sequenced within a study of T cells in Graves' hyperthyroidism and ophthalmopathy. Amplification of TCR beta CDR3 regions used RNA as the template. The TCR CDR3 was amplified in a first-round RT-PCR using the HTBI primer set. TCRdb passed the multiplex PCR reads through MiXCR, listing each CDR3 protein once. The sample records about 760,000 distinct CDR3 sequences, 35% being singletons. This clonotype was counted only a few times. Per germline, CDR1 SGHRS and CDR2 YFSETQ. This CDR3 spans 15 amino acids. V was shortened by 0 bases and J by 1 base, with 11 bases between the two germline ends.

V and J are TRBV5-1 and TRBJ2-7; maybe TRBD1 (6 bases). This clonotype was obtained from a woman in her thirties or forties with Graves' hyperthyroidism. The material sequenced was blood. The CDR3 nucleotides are TGCGCCAGCAGCTTGGGGGGGACACGATCCTACGAGCAGTACTTC. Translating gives CASSLGGTRSYEQYF.